The rows below give T cell receptor beta chains drawn from one sample of a study of Tregs in tolerant kidney transplant recipients. Method: immunoSEQ multiplex PCR; TCRdb's copy keeps in-frame clones and lacks some. Of approximately 60,000 clones listed, more than 75% are singletons. The sequencing used CD4+ T cells from blood (PBMCs), collected 6 months after the transplant. The receptors were gathered from a human patient who received a combined kidney and bone marrow transplant. The graft donor may account for some of the T cells. Both conserved end residues are part of each CDR3. Fields, in order: CDR3 protein, CDR3 DNA, J gene, V gene, D gene. A D gene is named only where the DNA matches it firmly.

cdr3_aa: CACSRARLSTDTQYF; cdr3_nt: TGTGCATGCAGCCGAGCTAGACTTAGCACAGATACGCAGTATTTT; j_call: TRBJ2-3; v_call: TRBV10-3; d_call: -
cdr3_aa: CASSAIDRGLNSPLHF; cdr3_nt: TGTGCCAGTAGCGCTATAGACAGGGGGCTGAATTCACCCCTCCACTTT; j_call: TRBJ1-6; v_call: TRBV19; d_call: TRBD1
cdr3_aa: CASSRLHNQPQHF; cdr3_nt: TGTGCCAGCAGTAGACTGCATAATCAGCCCCAGCATTTT; j_call: TRBJ1-5; v_call: TRBV6-5; d_call: -
cdr3_aa: CASSVRDMNTEAFF; cdr3_nt: TGTGCCAGCAGTGTAAGAGACATGAACACTGAAGCTTTCTTT; j_call: TRBJ1-1; v_call: TRBV6-1; d_call: -
cdr3_aa: CAWSVRNTGELFF; cdr3_nt: TGTGCCTGGAGTGTGAGGAACACCGGGGAGCTGTTTTTT; j_call: TRBJ2-2; v_call: TRBV30; d_call: -
cdr3_aa: CAWSVERGYEQYF; cdr3_nt: TGTGCCTGGAGTGTTGAAAGGGGCTACGAGCAGTACTTC; j_call: TRBJ2-7; v_call: TRBV30; d_call: -
cdr3_aa: CASSTFWTGELFF; cdr3_nt: TGTGCCAGCAGTACTTTCTGGACCGGGGAGCTGTTTTTT; j_call: TRBJ2-2; v_call: TRBV27; d_call: -
cdr3_aa: CASSRYNEQFF; cdr3_nt: TGTGCCAGCAGTAGATACAATGAGCAGTTCTTC; j_call: TRBJ2-1; v_call: TRBV11-3; d_call: -
cdr3_aa: CASSLNRDGYTF; cdr3_nt: TGCGCCAGCAGCTTAAACAGGGATGGCTACACCTTC; j_call: TRBJ1-2; v_call: TRBV5-1; d_call: -
cdr3_aa: CASSTLGVGANEQFF; cdr3_nt: TGTGCCAGTAGTACGCTAGGGGTAGGGGCAAATGAGCAGTTCTTC; j_call: TRBJ2-1; v_call: TRBV19; d_call: -
cdr3_aa: CASSIANYGYTF; cdr3_nt: TGTGCCAGCTCTATAGCTAACTATGGCTACACCTTC; j_call: TRBJ1-2; v_call: TRBV6-1; d_call: -
cdr3_aa: CASSPGTGDMGYTF; cdr3_nt: TGTGCCAGCTCCCCCGGGACAGGGGATATGGGCTACACCTTC; j_call: TRBJ1-2; v_call: TRBV18; d_call: TRBD1
cdr3_aa: CASSYTYDRAEQYF; cdr3_nt: TGTGCCAGCAGTTACACATATGACAGGGCCGAGCAGTACTTC; j_call: TRBJ2-7; v_call: TRBV6-5; d_call: TRBD1
cdr3_aa: CASSWTSGGAGETQYF; cdr3_nt: TGTGCCAGCAGTTGGACTAGCGGGGGGGCGGGGGAGACCCAGTACTTC; j_call: TRBJ2-5; v_call: TRBV25-1; d_call: TRBD2
cdr3_aa: CASSLVGGGGTDTQYF; cdr3_nt: TGCGCCAGCAGCTTGGTAGGCGGGGGGGGCACAGATACGCAGTATTTT; j_call: TRBJ2-3; v_call: TRBV5-1; d_call: TRBD2
cdr3_aa: CASSLGQAYNEQFF; cdr3_nt: TGTGCCAGCAGCTTGGGACAGGCCTACAATGAGCAGTTCTTC; j_call: TRBJ2-1; v_call: TRBV9; d_call: TRBD1
cdr3_aa: CASRDDRAGYEQYF; cdr3_nt: TGTGCCAGCAGGGATGACAGGGCCGGGTACGAGCAGTACTTC; j_call: TRBJ2-7; v_call: TRBV6-1; d_call: TRBD1
cdr3_aa: CASSISSGTAGYTF; cdr3_nt: TGTGCCAGTAGTATAAGTTCCGGGACAGCCGGCTACACCTTC; j_call: TRBJ1-2; v_call: TRBV19; d_call: TRBD1
cdr3_aa: CASSQAGNTGELFF; cdr3_nt: TGTGCCAGCAGCCAGGCAGGCAACACCGGGGAGCTGTTTTTT; j_call: TRBJ2-2; v_call: TRBV9; d_call: -
cdr3_aa: CASSLLYRAWETQYF; cdr3_nt: TGTGCCAGCAGCTTATTGTACAGGGCTTGGGAGACCCAGTACTTC; j_call: TRBJ2-5; v_call: TRBV5-6; d_call: -